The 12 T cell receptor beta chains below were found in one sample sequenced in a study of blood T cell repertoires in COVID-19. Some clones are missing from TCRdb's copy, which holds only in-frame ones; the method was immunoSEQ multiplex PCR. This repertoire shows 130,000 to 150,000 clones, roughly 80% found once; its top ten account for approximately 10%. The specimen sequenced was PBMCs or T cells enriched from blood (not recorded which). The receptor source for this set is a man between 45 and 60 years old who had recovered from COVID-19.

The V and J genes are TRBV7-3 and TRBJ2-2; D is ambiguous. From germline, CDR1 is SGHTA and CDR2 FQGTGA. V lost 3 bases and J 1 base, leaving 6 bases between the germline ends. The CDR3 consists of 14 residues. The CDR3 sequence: CASSFNGNTGELFF. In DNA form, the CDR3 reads TGTGCCAGCAGCTTTAACGGGAACACCGGGGAGCTGTTTTTT.

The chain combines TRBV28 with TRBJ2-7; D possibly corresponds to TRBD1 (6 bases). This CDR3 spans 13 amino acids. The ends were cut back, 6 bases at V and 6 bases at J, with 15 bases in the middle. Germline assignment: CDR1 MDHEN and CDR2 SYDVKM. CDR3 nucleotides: TGTGCCAGCAGCACGCCCAGGGGCCGCGAGCAGTACTTC. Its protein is CASSTPRGREQYF.

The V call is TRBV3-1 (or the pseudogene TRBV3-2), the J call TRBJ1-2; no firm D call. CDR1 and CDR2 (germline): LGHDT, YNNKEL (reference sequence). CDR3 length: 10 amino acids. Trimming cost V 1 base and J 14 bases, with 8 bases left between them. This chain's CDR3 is CASSQGRKTF. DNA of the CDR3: TGTGCCAGCAGCCAAGGGAGAAAGACCTTC.

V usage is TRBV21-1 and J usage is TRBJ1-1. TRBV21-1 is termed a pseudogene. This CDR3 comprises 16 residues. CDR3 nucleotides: TGTGCCAGCAGTAGAGGTCTAGCTACACTTCGCACTGAAGCTTTCTTT. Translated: CASSRGLATLRTEAFF.

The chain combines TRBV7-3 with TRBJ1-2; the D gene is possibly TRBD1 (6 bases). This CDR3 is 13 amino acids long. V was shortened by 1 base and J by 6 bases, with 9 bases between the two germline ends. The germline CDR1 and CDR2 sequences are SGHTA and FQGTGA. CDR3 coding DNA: TGTGCCAGCAGCTTAAACAGGGTAGATGGCTACACCTTC. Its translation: CASSLNRVDGYTF.

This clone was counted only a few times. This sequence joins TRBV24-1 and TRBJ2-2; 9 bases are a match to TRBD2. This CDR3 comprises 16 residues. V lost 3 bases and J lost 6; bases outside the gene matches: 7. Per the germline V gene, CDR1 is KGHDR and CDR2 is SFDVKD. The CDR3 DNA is TGTGCCACCAGTGATGGCGGGGGGGCGAGGGCCGGGGAGCTGTTTTTT. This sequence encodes CATSDGGGARAGELFF.

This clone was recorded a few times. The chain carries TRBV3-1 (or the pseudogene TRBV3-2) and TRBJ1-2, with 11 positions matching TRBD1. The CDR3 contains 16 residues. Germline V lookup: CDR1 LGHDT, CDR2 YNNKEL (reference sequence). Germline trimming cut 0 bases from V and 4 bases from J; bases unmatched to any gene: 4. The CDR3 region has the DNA TGTGCCAGCAGCCAAGATTCAGGGACAGGGGGCTATGGCTACACCTTC. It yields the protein CASSQDSGTGGYGYTF.

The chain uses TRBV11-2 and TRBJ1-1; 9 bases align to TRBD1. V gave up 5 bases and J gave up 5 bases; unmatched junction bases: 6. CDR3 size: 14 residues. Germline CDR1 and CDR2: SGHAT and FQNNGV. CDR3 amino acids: CASSPGTGWTEAFF. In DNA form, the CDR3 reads TGTGCCAGCAGCCCTGGGACAGGGTGGACTGAAGCTTTCTTT.

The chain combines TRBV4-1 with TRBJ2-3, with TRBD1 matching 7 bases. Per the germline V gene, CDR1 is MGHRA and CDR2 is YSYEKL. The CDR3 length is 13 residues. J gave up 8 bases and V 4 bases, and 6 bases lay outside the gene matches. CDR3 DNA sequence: TGCGCCAGCAGCCTAACAGGGGAAGGTACGCAGTATTTT. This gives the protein CASSLTGEGTQYF.

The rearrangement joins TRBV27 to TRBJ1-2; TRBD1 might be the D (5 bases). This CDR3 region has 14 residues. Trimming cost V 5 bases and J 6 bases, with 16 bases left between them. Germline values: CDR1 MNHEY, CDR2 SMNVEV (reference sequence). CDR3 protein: CASSPGGSLDGYTF. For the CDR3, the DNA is TGTGCCAGCAGTCCCGGGGGGAGCCTCGATGGCTACACCTTC.

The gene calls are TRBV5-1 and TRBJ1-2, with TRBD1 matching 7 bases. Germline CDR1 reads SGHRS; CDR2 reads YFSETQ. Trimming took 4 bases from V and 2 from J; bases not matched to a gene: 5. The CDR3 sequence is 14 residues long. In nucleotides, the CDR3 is TGCGCCAGCAGCACCGGACAGGAAAACTATGGCTACACCTTC. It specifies CASSTGQENYGYTF.

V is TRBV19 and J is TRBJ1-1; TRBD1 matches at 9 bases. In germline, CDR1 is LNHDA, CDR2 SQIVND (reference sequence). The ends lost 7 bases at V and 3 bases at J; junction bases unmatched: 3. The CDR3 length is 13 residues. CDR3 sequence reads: CASMTGGYTEAFF. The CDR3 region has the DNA TGTGCCAGTATGACAGGGGGTTACACTGAAGCTTTCTTT. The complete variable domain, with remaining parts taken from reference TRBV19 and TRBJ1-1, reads DGGITQSPKYLFRKEGQNVTLSCEQNLNHDAMYWYRQDPGQGLRLIYYSQIVNDFQKGDIAEGYSVSREKKESFPLTVTSAQKNPTAFYLCASMTGGYTEAFFGQGTRLTVV.